These 4 T cell receptor beta chains came from one sample sequenced in a study of T cell changes during pregnancy in multiple sclerosis. The method was immunoSEQ multiplex PCR; TCRdb's version includes in-frame clones alone and lacks a portion of them. Of fewer than 45,000 clones in the sample, 90% were seen once. The sequencing used CD8+ T cells from peripheral blood mononuclear cells, collected in the first trimester of pregnancy. These receptors came from a female donor with multiple sclerosis, enrolled in a pregnancy study.

V gene TRBV5-1 combines with J gene TRBJ2-1; 8 positions agree with TRBD1. Germline V gene data show CDR1 as SGHRS and CDR2 as YFSETQ. The CDR3 is 12 amino acids. After removal of 5 bases from V and 5 bases from J, the junction contained 0 bases not matched to a gene. As DNA, the CDR3 is TGCGCCAGCAGACAGGGGGACAATGAGCAGTTCTTC. Protein sequence: CASRQGDNEQFF. The full variable domain, with the rest looked up from reference TRBV5-1 and TRBJ2-1, is KAGVTQTPRYLIKTRGQQVTLSCSPISGHRSVSWYQQTPGQGLQFLFEYFSETQRNKGNFPGRFSGRQFSNSRSEMNVSTLELGDSALYLCASRQGDNEQFFGPGTRLTVL.

V is TRBV27 and J is TRBJ2-7, with 11 bases fitting TRBD1. The germline V gene has CDR1 MNHEY and CDR2 SMNVEV (reference sequence). V was pared by 6 bases and J by 2 bases, with 9 bases of the junction left unmatched. This CDR3 is built from 16 residues. The DNA for the CDR3 is TGTGCCAGCAGAACACCCGGGACAGGGGGACCCTACGAGCAGTACTTC. The encoded protein is CASRTPGTGGPYEQYF.

This clone was recorded once. V gene TRBV27 combines with J gene TRBJ2-7; tentative D call: TRBD2 (6 bases). This CDR3 is 14 amino acids long. V was pared by 8 bases and J by 3 bases, with 17 bases between. CDR1 is MNHEY and CDR2 is SMNVEV in the germline V gene (reference sequence). The CDR3 protein is CASQFRWGVYEQYF. DNA of the CDR3: TGTGCCAGCCAATTCCGTTGGGGGGTCTACGAGCAGTACTTC.

The rearrangement links TRBV19 to TRBJ2-3; 9 bases are a match to TRBD2. This CDR3 spans 19 amino acids. V lost 1 base and J lost 4; bases outside the gene matches: 15. Germline lookup yields CDR1 LNHDA and CDR2 SQIVND (reference sequence). The chain's CDR3 is CASSIAFSRGGFSSDTQYF. CDR3 sequence (DNA): TGTGCCAGTAGTATAGCTTTCTCGCGGGGGGGCTTTAGTTCAGATACGCAGTATTTT.